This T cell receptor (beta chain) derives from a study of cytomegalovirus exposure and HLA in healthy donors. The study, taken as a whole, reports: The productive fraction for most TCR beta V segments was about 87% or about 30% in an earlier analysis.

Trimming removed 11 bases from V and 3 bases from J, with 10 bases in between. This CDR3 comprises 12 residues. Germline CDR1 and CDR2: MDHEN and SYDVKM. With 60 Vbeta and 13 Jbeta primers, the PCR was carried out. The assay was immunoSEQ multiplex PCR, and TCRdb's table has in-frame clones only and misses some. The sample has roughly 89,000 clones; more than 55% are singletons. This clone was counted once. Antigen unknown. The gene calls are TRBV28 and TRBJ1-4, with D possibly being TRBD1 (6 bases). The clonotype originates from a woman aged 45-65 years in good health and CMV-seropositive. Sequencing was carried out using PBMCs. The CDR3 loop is CAVQGSNEKLFF. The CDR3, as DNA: TGTGCCGTACAGGGCTCTAATGAAAAACTGTTTTTT. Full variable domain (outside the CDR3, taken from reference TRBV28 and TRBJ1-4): DVKVTQSSRYLVKRTGEKVFLECVQDMDHENMFWYRQDPGLGLRLIYFSYDVKMKEKGDIPEGYSVSREKKERFSLILESASTNQTSMYLCAVQGSNEKLFFGSGTQLSVL.